Below, 16 T cell receptor beta chains from the same sample are listed, as sequenced in a study of human T cells and chemical hapten exposure. This sample's time point: patch test 1, 2 weeks after DPC sensitization. The sample's treatment: therapeutic diphenylcyclopropenone sensitization with weekly scalp DPC. TCRdb re-derived calls from the RACE reads in MiXCR, one entry per CDR3 protein. The sample includes around 150,000 distinct CDR3 sequences, approximately 15% of them seen just once. Specimen: whole blood, collected in connection with sensitization to the hapten diphenylcyclopropenone (DPC). The receptors shown here come from a woman aged 25-40 years with alopecia areata. Some clones in this sample may be carry-over from other donors' samples.

CDR3 amino acids: CASSQGAGPAYEQYF. In DNA, the CDR3 is TGTGCCAGCAGCCAAGGAGCGGGGCCCGCCTACGAGCAGTACTTC. The rearrangement links TRBV3-1 to TRBJ2-7, with 7 bases that match TRBD2. Germline CDR1 reads LGHDT; CDR2 reads YNNKEL (reference sequence). The CDR3 length is 15 residues. The V gene end was trimmed by 1 base and the J gene end by 2 bases; junction bases not matched to a gene: 5.

This clonotype appeared a few times. This chain uses TRBV29-1 with TRBJ2-1, with D perhaps being TRBD1 or TRBD2 (5 bases each). This CDR3 has 11 amino acids. Trimming took off 8 bases at V and 7 bases at J, with 12 bases between the two ends. Germline values: CDR1 SQVTM, CDR2 ANQGSEA. For the CDR3, the DNA is TGCAGCTCTGGGTGGGGGAATGAGCAGTTCTTC. Its protein product is CSSGWGNEQFF.

This rearrangement joins TRBV25-1 to TRBJ2-7; no reliable D call. Trimming left V 2 bases short and J 3 bases short, with 5 bases between. In germline, CDR1 is MGHDK, CDR2 SYGVNS. The CDR3 is 12 amino acids. The CDR3 coding sequence is TGTGCCAGCAGTGAAGGGTTCTACGAGCAGTACTTC. Translation: CASSEGFYEQYF.

This clonotype was seen only a few times. CDR3 loop: CASSHRGAGELFF. In nucleotides, the CDR3 is TGTGCCAGCAGTCACAGGGGGGCGGGGGAGCTGTTTTTT. The rearrangement joins TRBV6-5 to TRBJ2-2, with 8 positions matching TRBD1. Trimming took 5 bases from V and 8 from J; bases not matched to a gene: 4. The germline gives CDR1 MNHEY, CDR2 SVGAGI. CDR3 length equals 13 residues.

There are a few counts of this clonotype. The gene calls are TRBV20-1 and TRBJ1-5, with a weak D call TRBD1 (6 bases). The germline V gene has CDR1 DFQATT and CDR2 SNEGSKA (reference sequence). Deletions cut 0 bases from V and 1 base from J, with 19 bases between. This CDR3 has 18 amino acids. The CDR3 is CSAREGAGTGISNQPQHF. CDR3 nucleotide sequence: TGCAGTGCTAGAGAGGGAGCAGGAACAGGGATCAGCAATCAGCCCCAGCATTTT.

This clonotype was counted only a few times. The CDR3 sequence is CSVGSGDGYTF. In DNA, the CDR3 is TGCAGCGTTGGGTCAGGGGATGGCTACACCTTC. V is TRBV29-1 and J is TRBJ1-2; D may be TRBD1 (6 bases). Germline CDR1 is SQVTM and CDR2 is ANQGSEA. The ends were cut back, 4 bases at V and 6 bases at J, with 9 bases in the middle. The CDR3 totals 11 residues.

In its sample, this clonotype was seen a few times. The V gene is TRBV28, the J gene TRBJ2-7; the D gene is possibly TRBD2 (5 bases). This CDR3 has 12 amino acids. CDR1 and CDR2 from the germline V gene are MDHEN and SYDVKM. Trimming took 3 bases from V and 7 from J, leaving 10 bases between them. The CDR3 protein is CASSLRDREQYF. CDR3 nucleotide sequence: TGTGCCAGCAGTTTGAGGGATCGGGAGCAGTACTTC.

The V call is TRBV10-2, the J call TRBJ1-1; the D is unclear. Trimming took 5 bases from V and 5 from J, leaving 9 bases between them. The CDR3 spans 12 residues. Germline V gene sequence: CDR1 WSHSY, CDR2 SAAADI. CDR3 protein: CASSITKTEAFF. The CDR3 region has the DNA TGCGCCAGCAGTATTACCAAGACTGAAGCTTTCTTT.

This clonotype has more than one count but fewer than ten. The CDR3 nucleotides read TGTGCCAGCAGCTTGGGAGTCAGGGTTCGCTACACCTTC. Translating gives CASSLGVRVRYTF. The chain links TRBV5-6 to TRBJ1-2; D possibly corresponds to TRBD1 (5 bases). Germline V CDR1 and CDR2: SGHDT, YYEEEE. V was cut by 0 bases and J by 9 bases, with 12 bases left in between. There are 13 residues in the CDR3.

In this sample, this clonotype turned up many times. V usage is TRBV7-2 and J usage is TRBJ2-5, with D unclear. CDR3 length: 11 amino acids. Germline CDR1 reads SGHTA; CDR2 reads FQGNSA. Trimming cost V 4 bases and J 1 base, with 1 base left between them. The CDR3 DNA reads TGTGCCAGCAGCTCCCAAGAGACCCAGTACTTC. It encodes CASSSQETQYF.

This rearrangement joins TRBV7-9 to TRBJ1-1; 8 bases agree with TRBD1. Germline CDR1 SEHNR, CDR2 FQNEAQ (reference sequence). The trim removed 5 bases at V and 3 bases at J, leaving 8 bases unmatched. This CDR3 is 15 amino acids long. CDR3 DNA: TGTGCCAGCAGCGGACGGGACAGGTTGTACACTGAAGCTTTCTTT. As protein: CASSGRDRLYTEAFF. Complete variable domain (other parts from reference TRBV7-9 and TRBJ1-1): DTGVSQNPRHKITKRGQNVTFRCDPISEHNRLYWYRQTLGQGPEFLTYFQNEAQLEKSRLLSDRFSAERPKGSFSTLEIQRTEQGDSAMYLCASSGRDRLYTEAFFGQGTRLTVV.

As DNA, the CDR3 is TGTGCCAGCAGCTTAGGGGGATACACGGGCACTGAAGCTTTCTTT. This translates into CASSLGGYTGTEAFF. The chain has TRBV11-3 and TRBJ1-1; D remains unclear. The CDR3 has 15 amino acids. The V end was cut by 1 base, the J end by 4 bases, with 13 bases between. Germline V gene sequence: CDR1 SGHNT, CDR2 YENEEA.

This clonotype was detected ten times or more. The DNA of the CDR3 is TGTGCCACCCAGGGCCAGGGGGCCATTCCCCAGCATTTT. It is translated as CATQGQGAIPQHF. The rearrangement uses TRBV6-6 and TRBJ1-5; 8 positions match TRBD1. CDR1 and CDR2 from the germline V gene are MNHNY and SVGAGI (reference sequence). CDR3 length: 13 residues. The junction had 12 bases not matched to a gene; V was cut back by 10 bases and J by 10 bases.

J is TRBJ1-6 and V is TRBV5-5, with 9 bases that match TRBD1. The V and J ends lost 3 bases and 8 bases, in that order; junction bases with no gene match: 6. CDR1 is SGHKS, CDR2 YYEKEE, per germline (reference sequence). CDR3 length: 15 amino acids. The CDR3 region is CASSSGQGRDSPLHF. In DNA form, the CDR3 reads TGTGCCAGCAGCTCGGGACAGGGTAGAGATTCACCCCTCCACTTT.

This clonotype showed up just a few times. This sequence joins TRBV7-2 and TRBJ2-1; D perhaps matches TRBD2 (6 bases). The germline V and J ends were trimmed by 2 bases and 6 bases, with 11 bases remaining between them. The CDR3 has 14 residues. The germline gives CDR1 SGHTA, CDR2 FQGNSA. CDR3 residues: CASSLWTIGNEQFF. In DNA, the CDR3 is TGTGCCAGCAGCTTATGGACTATCGGCAATGAGCAGTTCTTC.

This clonotype was seen only a few times. V usage is TRBV7-6 and J usage is TRBJ2-2, with D perhaps matching TRBD2 (6 bases). CDR1 and CDR2 (germline): SGHVS, FNYEAQ. This CDR3 spans 18 amino acids. Trimming took off 5 bases at V and 2 bases at J, with 21 bases between the two ends. The CDR3 nucleotides read TGTGCCAGCAGCCTAGGTATCGGGAGAGGGATAAACACCGGGGAGCTGTTTTTT. As protein: CASSLGIGRGINTGELFF.